The clone carrying this TCR beta chain was seen only a few times. The sample has other DNA sequences that encode this CDR3 too. This entry belongs to a study of CD8+ T cells in alopecia areata. Unmatched junction bases numbered 2, after V lost 0 bases and J lost 3 bases. The CDR3 has 14 amino acids. Germline CDR1 is SGHRS and CDR2 is YFSETQ. This sample's treatment: oral pan-JAK inhibitor, 5-10 mg twice daily. Following extraction, RNA underwent reverse transcription to cDNA, which served as the sequencing template. Profiling relied on immunoSEQ multiplex PCR, and the TCRdb table lists in-frame clones only, not all of them. The sample yields approximately 160,000 clones, less than 70% seen once.

The TCR originated in a human donor with alopecia areata. Sequencing was performed on CD4+ T cells sorted from blood, taken at week 24, from a patient treated with tofacitinib. The rearrangement joins TRBV5-1 to TRBJ2-7; 8 bases map to TRBD1. The CDR3 sequence is CASSLADRDYEQYF. Written as DNA, the CDR3 is TGCGCCAGCAGCTTGGCGGACAGGGACTACGAGCAGTACTTC.